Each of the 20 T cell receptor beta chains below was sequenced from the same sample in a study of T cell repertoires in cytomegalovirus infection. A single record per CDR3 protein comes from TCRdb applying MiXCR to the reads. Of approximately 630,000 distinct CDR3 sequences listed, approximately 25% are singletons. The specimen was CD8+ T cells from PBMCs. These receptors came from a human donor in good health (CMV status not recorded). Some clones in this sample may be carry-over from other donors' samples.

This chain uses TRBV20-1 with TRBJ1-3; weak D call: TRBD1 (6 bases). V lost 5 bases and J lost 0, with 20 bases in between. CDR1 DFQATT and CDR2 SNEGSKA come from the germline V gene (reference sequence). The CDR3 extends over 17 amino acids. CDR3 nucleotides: TGCAGTGCTCCGGGACACCCACCCCCTAGCTCTGGAAACACCATATATTTT. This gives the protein CSAPGHPPPSSGNTIYF.

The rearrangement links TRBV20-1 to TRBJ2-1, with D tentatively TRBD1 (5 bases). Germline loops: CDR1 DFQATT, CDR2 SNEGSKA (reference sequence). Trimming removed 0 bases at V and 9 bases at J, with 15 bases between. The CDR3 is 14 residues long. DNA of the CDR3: TGCAGTGCTAGAGATTGGGGCCCACCAGGTGAGCAGTTCTTC. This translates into CSARDWGPPGEQFF.

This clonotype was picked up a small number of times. The CDR3 bases are TGTGCCAGCAGCCTCGTAGGACTGGACGAGCAGTACGTC. Translated, it gives CASSLVGLDEQYV. The chain recombines TRBV7-9 with TRBJ2-7; tentative D call: TRBD2 (5 bases). This CDR3 comprises 13 residues. In germline, CDR1 is SEHNR, CDR2 FQNEAQ (reference sequence). Trimming removed 5 bases from V and 5 bases from J, with 13 bases in between.

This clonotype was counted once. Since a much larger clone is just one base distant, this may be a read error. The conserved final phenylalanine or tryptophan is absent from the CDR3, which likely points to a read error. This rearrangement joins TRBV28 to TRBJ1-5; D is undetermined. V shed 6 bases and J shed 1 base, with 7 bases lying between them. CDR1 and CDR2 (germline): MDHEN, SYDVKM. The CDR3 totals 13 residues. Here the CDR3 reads CASSQHSNQPQHL. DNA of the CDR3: TGTGCCAGCAGCCAACACAGCAATCAGCCCCAGCATCTT.

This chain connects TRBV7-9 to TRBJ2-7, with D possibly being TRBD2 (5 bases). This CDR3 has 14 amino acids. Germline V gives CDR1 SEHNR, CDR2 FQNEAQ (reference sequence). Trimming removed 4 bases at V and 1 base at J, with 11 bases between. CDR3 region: CASSSRTQSYEQYF. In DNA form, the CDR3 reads TGTGCCAGCAGCTCCCGGACTCAGTCCTACGAGCAGTACTTC.

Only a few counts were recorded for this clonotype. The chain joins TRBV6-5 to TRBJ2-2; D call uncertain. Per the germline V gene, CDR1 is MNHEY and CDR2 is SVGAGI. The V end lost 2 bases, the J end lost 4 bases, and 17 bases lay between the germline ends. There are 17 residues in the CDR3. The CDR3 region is CASSYTPLELSTGELFF. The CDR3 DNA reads TGTGCCAGCAGTTACACACCATTGGAGCTGAGCACCGGGGAGCTGTTTTTT.

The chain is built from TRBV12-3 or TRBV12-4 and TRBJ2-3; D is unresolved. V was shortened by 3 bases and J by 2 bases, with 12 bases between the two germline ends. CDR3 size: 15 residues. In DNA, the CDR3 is TGTGCCAGCAGTTTCTCCGGCAGCGCCACAGATACGCAGTATTTT. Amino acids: CASSFSGSATDTQYF.

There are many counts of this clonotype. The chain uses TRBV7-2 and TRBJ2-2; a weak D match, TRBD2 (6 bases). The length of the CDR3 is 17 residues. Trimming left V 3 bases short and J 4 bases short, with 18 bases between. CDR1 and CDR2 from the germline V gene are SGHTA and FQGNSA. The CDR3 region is CASSFLSGLKGTGELFF. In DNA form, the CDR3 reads TGTGCCAGCAGCTTTCTTAGCGGACTAAAGGGCACCGGGGAGCTGTTTTTT. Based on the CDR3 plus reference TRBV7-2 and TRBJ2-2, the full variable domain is GAGVSQSPSNKVTEKGKDVELRCDPISGHTALYWYRQSLGQGLEFLIYFQGNSAPDKSGLPSDRFSAERTGGSVSTLTIQRTQQEDSAVYLCASSFLSGLKGTGELFFGEGSRLTVL.

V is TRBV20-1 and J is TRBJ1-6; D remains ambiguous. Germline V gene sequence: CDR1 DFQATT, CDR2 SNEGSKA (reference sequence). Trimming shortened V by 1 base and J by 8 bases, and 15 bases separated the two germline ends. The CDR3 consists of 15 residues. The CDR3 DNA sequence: TGCAGTGCTAGAGCCCCGGGAGGGCCAGATTCACCCCTCCACTTT. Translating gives CSARAPGGPDSPLHF.

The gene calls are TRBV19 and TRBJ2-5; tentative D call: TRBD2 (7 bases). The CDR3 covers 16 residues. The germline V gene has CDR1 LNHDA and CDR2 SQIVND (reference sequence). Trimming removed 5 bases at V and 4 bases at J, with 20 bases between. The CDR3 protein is CASSPPPGGRGETQYF. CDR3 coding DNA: TGTGCCAGTAGTCCACCACCCGGGGGGCGCGGAGAGACCCAGTACTTC. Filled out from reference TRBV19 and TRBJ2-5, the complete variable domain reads DGGITQSPKYLFRKEGQNVTLSCEQNLNHDAMYWYRQDPGQGLRLIYYSQIVNDFQKGDIAEGYSVSREKKESFPLTVTSAQKNPTAFYLCASSPPPGGRGETQYFGPGTRLLVL.

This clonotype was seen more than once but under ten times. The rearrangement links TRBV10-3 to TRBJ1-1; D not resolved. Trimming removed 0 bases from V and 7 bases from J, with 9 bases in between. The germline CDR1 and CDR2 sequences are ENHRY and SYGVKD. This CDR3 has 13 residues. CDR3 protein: CAISESLDFEAFF. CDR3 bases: TGTGCCATCAGTGAGTCTTTGGATTTTGAAGCTTTCTTT.

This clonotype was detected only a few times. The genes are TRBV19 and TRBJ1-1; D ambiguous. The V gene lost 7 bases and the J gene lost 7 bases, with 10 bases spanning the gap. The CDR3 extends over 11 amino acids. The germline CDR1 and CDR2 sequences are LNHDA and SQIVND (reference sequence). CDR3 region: CASNAIGEAFF. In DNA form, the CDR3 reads TGTGCCAGTAATGCGATTGGTGAAGCTTTCTTT.

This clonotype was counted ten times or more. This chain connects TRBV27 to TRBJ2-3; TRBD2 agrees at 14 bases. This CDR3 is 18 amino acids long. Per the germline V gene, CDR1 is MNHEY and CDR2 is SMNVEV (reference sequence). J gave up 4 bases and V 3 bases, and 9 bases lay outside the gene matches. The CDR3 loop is CASSFNGLAGGKSDTQYF. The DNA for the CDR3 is TGTGCCAGCAGTTTTAACGGACTAGCGGGGGGCAAGTCAGATACGCAGTATTTT.

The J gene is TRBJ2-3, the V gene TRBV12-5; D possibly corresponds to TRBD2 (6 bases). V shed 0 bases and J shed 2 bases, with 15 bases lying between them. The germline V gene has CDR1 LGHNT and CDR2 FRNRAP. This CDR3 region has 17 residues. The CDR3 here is CASGLVQFSGLTDTQYF. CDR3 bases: TGTGCTAGTGGTTTGGTACAATTTAGCGGACTCACAGATACGCAGTATTTT.

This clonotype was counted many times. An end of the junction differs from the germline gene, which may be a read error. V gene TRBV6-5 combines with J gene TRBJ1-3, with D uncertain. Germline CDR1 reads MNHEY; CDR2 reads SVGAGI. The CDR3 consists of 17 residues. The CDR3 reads CATSQLGLTSSGNTIYF. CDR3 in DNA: TGTGCCACCAGTCAGTTAGGGCTTACGAGCTCTGGAAACACCATATATTTT.

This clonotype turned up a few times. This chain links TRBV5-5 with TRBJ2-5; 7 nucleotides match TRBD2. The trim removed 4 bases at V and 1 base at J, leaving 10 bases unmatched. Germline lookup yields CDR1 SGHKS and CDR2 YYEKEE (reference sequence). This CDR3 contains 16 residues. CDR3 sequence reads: CASSTGLEGPQETQYF. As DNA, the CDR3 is TGTGCCAGCAGCACCGGACTAGAAGGTCCCCAAGAGACCCAGTACTTC.

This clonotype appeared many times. The CDR3 region is CASRPPTGWFYGYTF. In DNA, the CDR3 is TGTGCCAGCAGACCTCCGACAGGGTGGTTCTATGGCTACACCTTC. The rearrangement uses TRBV7-9 and TRBJ1-2, with 7 bases that match TRBD1. Germline values: CDR1 SEHNR, CDR2 FQNEAQ (reference sequence). Germline trimming cut 6 bases from V and 4 bases from J; bases unmatched to any gene: 11. CDR3 length: 15 amino acids.

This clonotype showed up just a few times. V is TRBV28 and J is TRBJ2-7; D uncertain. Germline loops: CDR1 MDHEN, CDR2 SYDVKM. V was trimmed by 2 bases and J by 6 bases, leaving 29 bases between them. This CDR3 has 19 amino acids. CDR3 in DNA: TGTGCCAGCAGTTTAGGGTTGGCCTTTTACTCCCATCCTTACGGCGAGCAGTACGTC. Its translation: CASSLGLAFYSHPYGEQYV.

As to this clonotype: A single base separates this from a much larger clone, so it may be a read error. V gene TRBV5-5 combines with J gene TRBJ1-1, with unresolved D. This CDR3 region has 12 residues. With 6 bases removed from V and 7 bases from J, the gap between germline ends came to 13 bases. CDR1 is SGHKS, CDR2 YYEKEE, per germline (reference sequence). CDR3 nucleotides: TGTGCCAGCAACCAAAGCGGTATTGAAGCTTTCTTT. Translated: CASNQSGIEAFF.

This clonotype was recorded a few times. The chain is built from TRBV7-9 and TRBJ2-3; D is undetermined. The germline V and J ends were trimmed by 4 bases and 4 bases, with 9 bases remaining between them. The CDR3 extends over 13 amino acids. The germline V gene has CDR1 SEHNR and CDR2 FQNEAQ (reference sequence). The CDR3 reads CASSSVSADTQYF. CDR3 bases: TGTGCCAGCAGCTCCGTTTCTGCAGATACGCAGTATTTT.